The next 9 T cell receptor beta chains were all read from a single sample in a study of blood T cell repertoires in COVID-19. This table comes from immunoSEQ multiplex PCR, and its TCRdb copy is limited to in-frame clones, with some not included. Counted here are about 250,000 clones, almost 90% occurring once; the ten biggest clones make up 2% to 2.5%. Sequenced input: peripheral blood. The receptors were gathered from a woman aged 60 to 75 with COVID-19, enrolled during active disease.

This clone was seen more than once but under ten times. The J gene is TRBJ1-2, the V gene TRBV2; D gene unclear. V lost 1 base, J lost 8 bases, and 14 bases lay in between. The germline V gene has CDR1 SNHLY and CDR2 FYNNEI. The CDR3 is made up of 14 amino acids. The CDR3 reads CASSEGYSGNGYTF. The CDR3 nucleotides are TGTGCCAGCAGTGAAGGGTATAGCGGAAACGGCTACACCTTC.

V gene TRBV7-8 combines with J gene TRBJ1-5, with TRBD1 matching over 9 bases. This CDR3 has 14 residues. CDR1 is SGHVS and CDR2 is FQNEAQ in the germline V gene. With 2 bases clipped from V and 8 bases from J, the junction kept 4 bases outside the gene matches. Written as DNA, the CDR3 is TGTGCCAGCAGCTTACGACAGGGGGAGGAGCCCCAGCATTTT. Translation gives CASSLRQGEEPQHF.

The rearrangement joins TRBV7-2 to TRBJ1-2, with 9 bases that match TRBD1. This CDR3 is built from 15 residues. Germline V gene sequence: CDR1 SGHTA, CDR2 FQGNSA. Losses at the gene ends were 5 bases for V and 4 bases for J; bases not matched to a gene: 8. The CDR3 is CASSQGTGKGYGYTF. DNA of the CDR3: TGTGCCAGCAGCCAAGGGACAGGGAAAGGCTATGGCTACACCTTC.

The CDR3 nucleotides are TGTGCCAGCACCGAGACGGGACTGCTGTCCACAGCTTTCTTT. This encodes CASTETGLLSTAFF. This rearrangement joins TRBV6-5 to TRBJ1-1; D might be TRBD1 (5 bases). V was clipped by 7 bases and J by 10 bases, with 22 bases between them. Germline V gives CDR1 MNHEY, CDR2 SVGAGI. This CDR3 has 14 residues.

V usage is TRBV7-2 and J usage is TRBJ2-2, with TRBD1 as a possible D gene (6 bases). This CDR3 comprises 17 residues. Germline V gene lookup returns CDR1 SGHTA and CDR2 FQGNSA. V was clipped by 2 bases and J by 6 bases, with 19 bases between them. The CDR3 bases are TGTGCCAGCAGCTTACATGGCCAGGGGTTTAGAGCCGGGGAGCTGTTTTTT. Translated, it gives CASSLHGQGFRAGELFF.

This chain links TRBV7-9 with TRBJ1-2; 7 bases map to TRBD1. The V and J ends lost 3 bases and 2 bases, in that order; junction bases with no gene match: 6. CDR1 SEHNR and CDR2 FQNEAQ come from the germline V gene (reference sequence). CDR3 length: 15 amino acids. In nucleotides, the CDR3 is TGTGCCAGCAGCTTGACCGGGACAGCGAACTATGGCTACACCTTC. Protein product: CASSLTGTANYGYTF.

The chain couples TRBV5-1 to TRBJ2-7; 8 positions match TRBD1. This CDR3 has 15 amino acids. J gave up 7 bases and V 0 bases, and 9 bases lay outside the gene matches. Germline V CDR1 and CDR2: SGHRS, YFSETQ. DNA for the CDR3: TGCGCCAGCAGCTTGGTATCAGGGGGCAAGGGGGAGCAGTACTTC. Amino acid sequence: CASSLVSGGKGEQYF.

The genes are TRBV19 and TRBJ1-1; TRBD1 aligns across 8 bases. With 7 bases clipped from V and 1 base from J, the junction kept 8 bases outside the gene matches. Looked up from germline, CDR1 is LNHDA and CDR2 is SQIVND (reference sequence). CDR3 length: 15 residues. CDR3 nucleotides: TGTGCCAGTACCCATGCAGGGGGCCCGAACACTGAAGCTTTCTTT. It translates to CASTHAGGPNTEAFF.

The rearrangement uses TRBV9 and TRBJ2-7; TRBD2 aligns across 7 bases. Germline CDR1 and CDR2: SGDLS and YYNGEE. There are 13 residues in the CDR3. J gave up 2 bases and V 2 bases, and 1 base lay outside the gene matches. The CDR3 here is CASSVGLAYEQYF. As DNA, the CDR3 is TGTGCCAGCAGCGTCGGACTAGCCTACGAGCAGTACTTC.